This TCR beta chain is from a study of T-cell reconstitution after alpha-beta-depleted transplantation in children. Study observations and caveats: It was newly produced T cells that mostly accounted for T-cell counts and diversity one year after transplant. Reportedly, roughly two months post-transplant, alpha-beta T cells arose from several hundred expanded graft clones.

Preparation of the TCRbeta library used unique molecular identifiers. TCRdb itself ran the PCR reads through MiXCR, one entry per CDR3 protein. The data hold approximately 230,000 distinct CDR3 sequences, with about 24% observed a single time. Germline V lookup: CDR1 SQVTM, CDR2 ANQGSEA. Trimming left V 5 bases short and J 3 bases short, with 18 bases between. This CDR3 comprises 15 residues. This clonotype was picked up many times. What it binds is unknown. This material consisted of PBMCs, mostly from graft donor cells, taken 360 days after TCRalphabeta/CD19-depleted stem cell transplant. The V gene is TRBV29-1, the J gene TRBJ2-3, with D maybe TRBD2 (5 bases). The sequence was collected from a female patient aged 2-10 years who had a stem cell transplant for congenital amegakaryocytic thrombocytopenia, so the T cells may come from the graft donor. This CDR3 is CSVNSLGRGTDTQYF. The CDR3 DNA sequence: TGCAGCGTTAACTCCCTTGGGAGAGGGACAGATACGCAGTATTTT.